These 21 T cell receptor beta chains originate from one sample sequenced in a study of control samples from healthy donors and cancer patients. Profiling relied on immunoSEQ multiplex PCR, and the TCRdb table lists in-frame clones only, not all of them. The profile shows approximately 100,000 clones, approximately 90% of them singletons. Material for sequencing was PBMCs. These receptors were taken from a man aged 55 to 70 with lung cancer.

The chain is built from TRBV25-1 and TRBJ1-5; D ambiguous. Germline V gene data show CDR1 as MGHDK and CDR2 as SYGVNS. The CDR3 runs 13 residues. V was shortened by 8 bases and J by 9 bases, with 17 bases between the two germline ends. The CDR3 DNA sequence: TGTGCCAGCTCAACCGCAGGTCTGAGGCCCCAGCATTTT. Its translation is CASSTAGLRPQHF. Full variable domain (outside the CDR3, taken from reference TRBV25-1 and TRBJ1-5): EADIYQTPRYLVIGTGKKITLECSQTMGHDKMYWYQQDPGMELHLIHYSYGVNSTEKGDLSSESTVSRIRTEHFPLTLESARPSHTSQYLCASSTAGLRPQHFGDGTRLSIL.

The genes are TRBV13 and TRBJ2-3, with a tentative D call TRBD2 (5 bases). V was cut by 5 bases and J by 0 bases, with 15 bases left in between. The CDR3 runs to 16 residues. Germline V gives CDR1 PRHDT, CDR2 FYEKMQ (reference sequence). The CDR3 nucleotides are TGTGCCAGCAGCCGAAAAAGGACGGGAAGCACAGATACGCAGTATTTT. Encoded protein: CASSRKRTGSTDTQYF.

This clone has more than one count but fewer than ten. The J gene is TRBJ2-5, the V gene TRBV7-3; maybe TRBD2 (6 bases). V dropped 2 bases and J dropped 2 bases, with 12 bases sitting between them. The CDR3 spans 15 residues. CDR1 and CDR2 from the germline V gene are SGHTA and FQGTGA. CDR3 nucleotide sequence: TGTGCCAGCAGCTTAGGCGGCGGGAAACAAGAGACCCAGTACTTC. This gives the protein CASSLGGGKQETQYF.

V usage is TRBV7-2 and J usage is TRBJ1-5; D ambiguous. V lost 1 base to trimming and J lost 4 bases, with 11 bases between them. CDR3 length: 15 amino acids. The germline V gene encodes CDR1 SGHTA and CDR2 FQGNSA. The CDR3 DNA is TGTGCCAGCAGCTTAGGGGCTACAGTGAATCAGCCCCAGCATTTT. This translates into CASSLGATVNQPQHF.

This chain joins TRBV7-6 and TRBJ2-3; D perhaps matches TRBD1 (7 bases). This CDR3 region has 16 residues. CDR1 is SGHVS, CDR2 FNYEAQ, per germline. Trimming cost V 3 bases and J 3 bases, with 16 bases left between them. The CDR3 DNA reads as TGTGCCAGCAGCTTCGAGGCGACAGGGAGGACAGATACGCAGTATTTT. This codes for CASSFEATGRTDTQYF.

DNA for the CDR3: TGTGCCAGCAGCCAAATCTCACAGGGCACGAACACCGGGGAGCTGTTTTTT. Its protein is CASSQISQGTNTGELFF. The chain has TRBV14 and TRBJ2-2; tentative D call: TRBD1 (6 bases). V dropped 2 bases and J dropped 0 bases, with 13 bases sitting between them. Germline V gene data show CDR1 as SGHDN and CDR2 as FVKESK. The CDR3 runs 17 residues. The full variable domain, in which reference TRBV14 and TRBJ2-2 provide the parts outside the CDR3, is EAGVTQFPSHSVIEKGQTVTLRCDPISGHDNLYWYRRVMGKEIKFLLHFVKESKQDESGMPNNRFLAERTGGTYSTLKVQPAELEDSGVYFCASSQISQGTNTGELFFGEGSRLTVL.

This rearrangement joins TRBV7-3 to TRBJ2-7; D is uncertain. With 4 bases removed from V and 3 bases from J, the gap between germline ends came to 10 bases. CDR3 length: 13 residues. The germline gives CDR1 SGHTA, CDR2 FQGTGA. CDR3 nucleotides: TGTGCCAGCAGCTGGAGCCGGAACTACGAGCAGTACTTC. This sequence encodes CASSWSRNYEQYF.

CDR3 sequence (DNA): TGTGCCTGGAATGGGGGCCAGTCTAATCAGCCCCAGCATTTT. It encodes CAWNGGQSNQPQHF. The rearrangement links TRBV30 to TRBJ1-5, with a possible D match to TRBD1 (6 bases). The germline V and J ends were trimmed by 4 bases and 4 bases, with 14 bases remaining between them. Per germline, CDR1 GTSNPN and CDR2 SVGIG (reference sequence). This CDR3 comprises 14 residues.

The rearrangement joins TRBV5-6 to TRBJ2-7; D gene unclear. The germline V and J ends were trimmed by 0 bases and 5 bases, with 12 bases remaining between them. The length of the CDR3 is 14 residues. Germline-derived CDR1 and CDR2 are SGHDT and YYEEEE. CDR3 residues: CASSLGPGGNEQYF. The DNA for the CDR3 is TGTGCCAGCAGCTTGGGTCCGGGTGGGAACGAGCAGTACTTC.

The chain links TRBV4-1 to TRBJ2-7, with unresolved D. Germline CDR1 is MGHRA and CDR2 is YSYEKL. The CDR3 has 13 residues. V lost 0 bases to trimming and J lost 2 bases, with 5 bases between them. The DNA for the CDR3 is TGCGCCAGCAGCCAAGACGTCCCCTACGAGCAGTACTTC. As protein: CASSQDVPYEQYF.

This clone was observed once. This rearrangement joins TRBV7-2 to TRBJ2-1, with a tentative D call TRBD1 (5 bases). The CDR3 totals 13 residues. From germline, CDR1 is SGHTA and CDR2 FQGNSA. The ends were cut back, 3 bases at V and 3 bases at J, with 6 bases in the middle. In DNA, the CDR3 is TGTGCCAGCAGCTTTCAGGGCTACAATGAGCAGTTCTTC. Translated: CASSFQGYNEQFF.

CDR3 sequence reads: CASSRVNTEAFF. The CDR3 nucleotides are TGTGCCAGCAGTAGGGTGAACACTGAAGCTTTCTTT. The chain has TRBV7-8 and TRBJ1-1, with D uncertain. Germline V gives CDR1 SGHVS, CDR2 FQNEAQ. This CDR3 is built from 12 residues. Trimming cost V 6 bases and J 0 bases, with 5 bases left between them.

The V and J genes are TRBV27 and TRBJ1-2; a possible D gene is TRBD1 (5 bases). Trimming pared 6 bases from V and 2 bases from J, leaving 16 bases between. Germline V gene sequence: CDR1 MNHEY, CDR2 SMNVEV (reference sequence). The CDR3 has 15 residues. The CDR3 sequence is CASRPGAPPNYGYTF. In DNA, the CDR3 is TGTGCCAGCAGGCCCGGGGCACCGCCGAACTATGGCTACACCTTC.

This clone has only a few counts. The genes are TRBV6-5 and TRBJ1-1, with D perhaps TRBD1 (6 bases). Germline-derived CDR1 and CDR2 are MNHEY and SVGAGI. The V and J ends lost 6 bases and 1 base respectively, with 12 bases between them. The CDR3 has 14 residues. This CDR3 reads CASSTGQANTEAFF. The CDR3 DNA follows: TGTGCCAGCAGCACGGGACAAGCGAACACTGAAGCTTTCTTT.

The chain employs TRBV9 and TRBJ2-1; D not certain. The V end was cut by 0 bases, the J end by 6 bases, with 4 bases between. Germline lookup yields CDR1 SGDLS and CDR2 YYNGEE. This CDR3 has 12 residues. CDR3 bases: TGTGCCAGCAGCGTAGGGACCAATGAGCAGTTCTTC. Amino acid sequence: CASSVGTNEQFF. The complete variable domain, with remaining parts taken from reference TRBV9 and TRBJ2-1, reads DSGVTQTPKHLITATGQRVTLRCSPRSGDLSVYWYQQSLDQGLQFLIQYYNGEERAKGNILERFSAQQFPDLHSELNLSSLELGDSALYFCASSVGTNEQFFGPGTRLTVL.

This rearrangement joins TRBV7-2 to TRBJ1-3; no firm D call. The length of the CDR3 is 14 residues. Germline V CDR1 and CDR2: SGHTA, FQGNSA. With 3 bases removed from V and 0 bases from J, the gap between germline ends came to 6 bases. Here the CDR3 DNA reads TGTGCCAGCAGCTTTGGTCCCTCTGGAAACACCATATATTTT. The encoded protein is CASSFGPSGNTIYF.

V is TRBV27 and J is TRBJ1-1; TRBD1 agrees at 7 bases. CDR3 length equals 14 residues. With V trimmed by 6 bases and J by 3 bases, 7 bases remained unmatched. Germline loops: CDR1 MNHEY, CDR2 SMNVEV (reference sequence). The CDR3 loop is CASSSFDRDTEAFF. Written as DNA, the CDR3 is TGTGCCAGCAGCTCTTTTGACAGGGACACTGAAGCTTTCTTT.

This chain joins TRBV6-1 and TRBJ1-1; D gene unclear. Trimming left V 2 bases short and J 5 bases short, with 6 bases between. CDR3 length: 12 amino acids. Germline CDR1 reads MNHNS; CDR2 reads SASEGT. The CDR3 nucleotides are TGTGCCAGCAGTGAAAGGAGGACTGAAGCTTTCTTT. Protein: CASSERRTEAFF.

The chain links TRBV6-4 to TRBJ2-2; possible D gene TRBD1, 6 bases. CDR1 and CDR2 (germline): MRHNA, SNTAGT. Trimming took 4 bases from V and 5 from J, leaving 11 bases between them. The CDR3 consists of 14 residues. The CDR3 protein is CASSGQAWTGELFF. CDR3 in DNA: TGTGCCAGCAGTGGACAGGCATGGACCGGGGAGCTGTTTTTT.

The chain combines TRBV18 with TRBJ1-1; tentatively, D is TRBD1 (5 bases). The length of the CDR3 is 13 residues. Looked up from germline, CDR1 is KGHSH and CDR2 is LQKENI. V gave up 6 bases and J gave up 2 bases, with 10 bases separating them. DNA for the CDR3: TGTGCCAGCTCGGGGGGACCAAACACTGAAGCTTTCTTT. Encoded protein: CASSGGPNTEAFF.

The chain carries TRBV2 and TRBJ2-1, with 9 bases that match TRBD1. The CDR3 runs 16 residues. Trimming removed 6 bases from V and 4 bases from J; junction bases left unmatched: 10. Germline-derived CDR1 and CDR2 are SNHLY and FYNNEI. The CDR3 sequence: CASSLLGQGIYNEQFF. DNA for the CDR3: TGTGCCAGCAGCCTCCTTGGACAGGGGATTTACAATGAGCAGTTCTTC.